A selection of T cell receptor beta chains follows, all from one sample in a study of T cells in Graves' hyperthyroidism and ophthalmopathy. TCRdb analysed the multiplex PCR reads with MiXCR anew, one entry per CDR3 protein. The sample consists of around 660,000 distinct CDR3 sequences, 45% of them appearing once. The sample comprised peripheral blood or thyroid tissue (not recorded which). These receptors were collected from an adult man with Graves' disease, either hyperthyroidism or ophthalmopathy (not recorded which). CDR3s include the opening cysteine and the closing phenylalanine or tryptophan. A D gene is named only where the DNA matches it firmly. Clone size appears in some rows only: once, few, many, or a class for an expanded clone.

>TRBJ1-1|TRBV29-1|-|many
CSVDRWENTEAFF
TGCAGCGTTGATAGATGGGAGAACACTGAAGCTTTCTTT
>TRBJ1-1|TRBV29-1|TRBD1|few
CSELEYRTGGYSTEAFF
TGCAGCGAACTTGAGTATCGGACAGGGGGCTATAGTACTGAAGCTTTCTTT
>TRBJ1-2|TRBV6-5|-|few
CASGTANGYTF
TGTGCCAGCGGGACGGCTAATGGCTACACCTTC
>TRBJ2-7|TRBV2|-|few
CASSQEGSSYEQYF
TGTGCCAGCAGCCAAGAGGGAAGCTCCTACGAGCAGTACTTC
>TRBJ1-2|TRBV2|TRBD1|-
CASGPGTGGRGYTF
TGTGCCAGCGGCCCTGGGACAGGTGGCCGGGGCTACACCTTC
>TRBJ2-5|TRBV29-1|-|few
CSVDRTYQETQYF
TGCAGCGTTGACCGGACCTACCAAGAGACCCAGTACTTC
>TRBJ2-7|TRBV20-1|-|once
CSATKGRRVYEQYF
TGCAGTGCCACCAAAGGCCGGAGAGTATACGAGCAGTACTTC
>TRBJ1-1|TRBV20-1|-|few
CSATPLRRGTEAFF
TGCAGTGCTACTCCCCTCAGGCGGGGTACTGAAGCTTTCTTT
>TRBJ2-5|TRBV7-2|-|once
CASSSQGRTGGGETQCF
TGTGCCAGCAGCTCCCAAGGCAGGACGGGGGGCGGCGAGACCCAGTGCTTC
>TRBJ1-5|TRBV7-8|-|-
CASSQEGGVGRQPQHF
TGTGCCAGCAGCCAAGAGGGGGGGGTGGGGAGGCAGCCCCAGCATTTT